Listed below are T cell receptor beta chains from one sample, sequenced in a study of regulatory and conventional T cells in RAG deficiency. The method was immunoSEQ multiplex PCR; TCRdb's version includes in-frame clones alone and lacks a portion of them. The repertoire has some 22,000 clones, around 94% of them found once; the top ten carry roughly 0.71%. The data also belong to a second study, concerning regulatory T cells.

Material: CD4+ T cells sorted from blood. The receptors stem from a human donor in good health. The CDR3 runs from the conserved cysteine through the conserved F or W. A D gene is named only where the DNA matches it firmly.

D gene	CDR3 length	V gene	J gene	CDR3 DNA	CDR3 protein
NA	17	TRBV5-1	TRBJ1-1	TGCGCCAGCAGCGCGGCCAAGACAGGAATTATGAACACTGAAGCTTTCTTT	CASSAAKTGIMNTEAFF
TRBD1	15	TRBV7-2	TRBJ1-3	TGTGCCAGCAGCCAAGGGACAGGAAGAGGAAACACCATATATTTT	CASSQGTGRGNTIYF
NA	14	TRBV6-1	TRBJ1-1	TGTGCCAGCAGTGGGATAGGGAAGGGGACTGAAGCTTTCTTT	CASSGIGKGTEAFF
NA	13	TRBV7-6	TRBJ1-2	TGTGCCAGCAGCAAGGGACCAGGGGATGGCTACACCTTC	CASSKGPGDGYTF
TRBD2	16	TRBV18	TRBJ2-3	TGTGCCAGCTCACGATCAGCGGGAATGGCCGTGGATACGCAGTATTTT	CASSRSAGMAVDTQYF
NA	13	TRBV13	TRBJ1-2	TGTGCCAGCAGCTTAGCGTCGGGGAGGGACTACACCTTC	CASSLASGRDYTF
TRBD1	15	TRBV5-4	TRBJ1-2	TGTGCCAGCAGCTTGTGGGACAGAGACTTTTATGGCTACACCTTC	CASSLWDRDFYGYTF
TRBD1	15	TRBV18	TRBJ2-1	TGTGCCAGCTCACCGCCGGGACAGGGCAGCAATGAGCAGTTCTTC	CASSPPGQGSNEQFF
NA	14	TRBV5-1	TRBJ2-5	TGCGCCAGCAGCTTCAATCACATCCAAGAGACCCAGTACTTC	CASSFNHIQETQYF
NA	13	TRBV2	TRBJ1-1	TGTGCCAGCTGTACGGCGGAGAGCACTGAAGCTTTCTTT	CASCTAESTEAFF
TRBD1	14	TRBV28	TRBJ1-4	TGTGCCAGCAGTTCCGGACAGGGTGGTGAAAAACTGTTTTTT	CASSSGQGGEKLFF
NA	14	TRBV23-1	TRBJ2-3	TGCGCCAGCACCCAGACAGGCGACACAGATACGCAGTATTTT	CASTQTGDTDTQYF
TRBD1	13	TRBV5-1	TRBJ2-7	TGCGCCAGCAGCACGGGACAGGGCTACGAGCAGTACTTC	CASSTGQGYEQYF
TRBD1	14	TRBV19	TRBJ1-3	TGTGCCAGTAGTTCGCAACAGGGGACAAACACCATATATTTT	CASSSQQGTNTIYF
NA	13	TRBV18	TRBJ2-5	TGTGCCAGCTCACCAAACCAGCAAGAGACCCAGTACTTC	CASSPNQQETQYF
TRBD1	14	TRBV5-1	TRBJ1-3	TGCGCCAGCAGCTCCACAGGGGCTGGAAACACCATATATTTT	CASSSTGAGNTIYF